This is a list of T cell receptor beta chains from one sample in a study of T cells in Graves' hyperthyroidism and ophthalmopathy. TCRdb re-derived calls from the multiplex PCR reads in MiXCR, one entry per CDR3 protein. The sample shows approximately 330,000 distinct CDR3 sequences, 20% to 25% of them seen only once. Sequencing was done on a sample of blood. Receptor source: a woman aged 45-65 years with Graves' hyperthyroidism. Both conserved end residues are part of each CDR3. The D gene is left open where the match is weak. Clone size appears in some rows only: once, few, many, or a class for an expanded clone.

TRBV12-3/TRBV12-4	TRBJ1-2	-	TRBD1	TGTGCCAGCAGTGTCCAGACAGGGGGCGAATATGGCTACACCTTC	CASSVQTGGEYGYTF
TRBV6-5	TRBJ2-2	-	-	TGTGCCAGCAGTTACTCGACAGCCGGGGAGCTGTTTTTT	CASSYSTAGELFF
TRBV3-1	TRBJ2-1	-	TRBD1	TGTGCCAGCAGCCAAGGAGGACAGGGGAAATTCTTC	CASSQGGQGKFF
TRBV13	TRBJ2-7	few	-	TGTGCCAGCAGCCCACAACCCGCCGGGACACGCGTCGACGAGCAGTACTTC	CASSPQPAGTRVDEQYF
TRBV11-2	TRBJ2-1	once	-	TGTGCCAGCAGCTTAGGCCGGAGGGCCTCCTACAATGAGCAGTTCTTC	CASSLGRRASYNEQFF
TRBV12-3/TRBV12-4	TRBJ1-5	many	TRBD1	TGTGCCAGCAGTCCAGGGGGTCGGTCCCACCAGCCCCAGCATTTT	CASSPGGRSHQPQHF
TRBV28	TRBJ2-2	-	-	TGTGCCAGCAGTTTTGGGGGAAGGGGCACCGGGGAGCTGTTTTTT	CASSFGGRGTGELFF
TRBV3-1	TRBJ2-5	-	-	TGTGCCAGCAGCCAAGAAAGGAGTACCCAGTACTTC	CASSQERSTQYF
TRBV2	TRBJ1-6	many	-	TGTGCCAGCAGCGACGAACAATTGTTTAATTCACCCCTCCACTTT	CASSDEQLFNSPLHF
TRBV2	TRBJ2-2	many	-	TGTGCCAGCAGTGAGGCCCGTGGCGGGGAGCTGTTTTTT	CASSEARGGELFF
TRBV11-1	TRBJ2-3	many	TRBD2	TGTGCCAGCAGCTTAACAACGGGGGGGCCCACAGATACGCAGTATTTT	CASSLTTGGPTDTQYF
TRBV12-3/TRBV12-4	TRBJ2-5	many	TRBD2	TGTGCCAGCAGTTTACAGACTAGCGGGGTACGAGAGACCCAGTACTTC	CASSLQTSGVRETQYF
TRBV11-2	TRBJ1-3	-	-	TGTGCCAGCAGCTTAGAGGGGATTGGAAACACCATATATTTT	CASSLEGIGNTIYF
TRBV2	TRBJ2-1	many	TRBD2	TGTGCCAGCAAAAGACTAGCGGACTACAATGAGCAGTTCTTC	CASKRLADYNEQFF
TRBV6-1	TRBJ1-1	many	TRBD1	TGTGCCAGCAGTTGGGACAGAAACATGAACACTGAAGCTTTCTTT	CASSWDRNMNTEAFF
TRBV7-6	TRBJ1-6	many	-	TGTGCCAGCAGCGCCGCACGGCGCATGGGTCCACCCCTCCACTTT	CASSAARRMGPPLHF
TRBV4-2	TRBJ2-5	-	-	TGTGCCAGCAGCCAAGATCCCCCAGGGACTTTCCAAGAGACCCAGTACTTC	CASSQDPPGTFQETQYF
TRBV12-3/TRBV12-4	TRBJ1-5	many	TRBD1	TGTGCCAGCAGAGGGACAGGGGAACAGCCCCAGCATTTT	CASRGTGEQPQHF
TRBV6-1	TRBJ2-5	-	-	TGTGCCAGCAGTGCAGCGCTAGGCTATTCGATGCTTGAGACCCAGTACTTC	CASSAALGYSMLETQYF
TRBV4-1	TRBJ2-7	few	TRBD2	TGCGCCAGCAGCCTCGTGGCTAGCGGGAGAAGGGAGCAGTACTTC	CASSLVASGRREQYF
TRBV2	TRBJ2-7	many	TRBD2	TGTGCCAGCAGTGAAAATCGGGCTAGCGGGGGATACGAGCAGTACTTC	CASSENRASGGYEQYF
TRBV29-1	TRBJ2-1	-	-	TGCAGCTCTTTGAACCCACACAATGAGCAGTTCTTC	CSSLNPHNEQFF
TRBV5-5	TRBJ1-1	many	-	TGTGCCAGCATCGTCGCTACGTGGGACACTGAAGCTTTCTTT	CASIVATWDTEAFF
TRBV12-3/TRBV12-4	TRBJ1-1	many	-	TGTGCCAGCAGTTTTGATACCTACACTGAAGCTTTCTTT	CASSFDTYTEAFF
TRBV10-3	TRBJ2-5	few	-	TGTGCCTCCGGGGACACTCGCCGGGAGACCCAGTACTTC	CASGDTRRETQYF
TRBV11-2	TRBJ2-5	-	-	TGTGCCAGCAGCTACCCAGTGCAAGAGACCCAGTACTTC	CASSYPVQETQYF
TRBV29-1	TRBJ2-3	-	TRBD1	TGCAGCGCGAGAACTGGGACAGAGACAGATACGCAGTATTTT	CSARTGTETDTQYF
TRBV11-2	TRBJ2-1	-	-	TGTGCCAGCAGCTTACGGGGGACAGTCAATGAGCAGTTCTTC	CASSLRGTVNEQFF
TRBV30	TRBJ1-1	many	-	TGTGCCTGGAGTGTCCTCATAGCCGAGGAAGCTTTCTTT	CAWSVLIAEEAFF
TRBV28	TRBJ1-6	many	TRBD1	TGTGCCAGCAGTTCTCGACAGGGGGCAGGTTCACCCCTCCACTTT	CASSSRQGAGSPLHF
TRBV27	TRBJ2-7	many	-	TGTGCCAGCAGTTCTGGGTCCCTTTACGAGCAGTACTTC	CASSSGSLYEQYF
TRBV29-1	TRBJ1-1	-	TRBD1	TGCAGCGTTGGAGGGGACAGTGAAGCTTTCTTT	CSVGGDSEAFF
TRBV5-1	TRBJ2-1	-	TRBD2	TGCGCCAGCAGTACGGGACTAGCGCCAAGCGCTTACAATGAGCAGTTCTTC	CASSTGLAPSAYNEQFF
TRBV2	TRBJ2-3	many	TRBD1	TGTGCCAGCACCCGAGAGAGGGACAGACCCACAGATACGCAGTATTTT	CASTRERDRPTDTQYF
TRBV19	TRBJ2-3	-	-	TGTGCCAGTAGTTGGCAGGCAGGGAGCACAGATACGCGGTATTTT	CASSWQAGSTDTRYF
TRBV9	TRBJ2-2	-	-	TGTGCCAGCAGCACATCAACAGGGACCGGGGAGCTGTTTTTT	CASSTSTGTGELFF
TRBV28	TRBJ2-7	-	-	TGTGCCAGCAGTTTACCAGCCTTCTCCTACGAGCAGTACTTC	CASSLPAFSYEQYF
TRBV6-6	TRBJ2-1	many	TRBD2	TGTGCCAGCAGTTACAAGGCTAGCGGGTCCTACAATGAGCAGTTCTTC	CASSYKASGSYNEQFF
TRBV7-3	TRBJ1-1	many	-	TGTGCCAGCAGACCCGGGACAACGAACACTGAAGCTTTCTTT	CASRPGTTNTEAFF
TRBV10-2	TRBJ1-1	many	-	TGCGCCAGCAGTGGCGTGAACACTGAAGCTTTCTTT	CASSGVNTEAFF
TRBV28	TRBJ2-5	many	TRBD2	TGTGCCAGCAGTTCTCCCCTAGCGGGAGTGGGGGCCCAAGAGACCCAGTACTTC	CASSSPLAGVGAQETQYF